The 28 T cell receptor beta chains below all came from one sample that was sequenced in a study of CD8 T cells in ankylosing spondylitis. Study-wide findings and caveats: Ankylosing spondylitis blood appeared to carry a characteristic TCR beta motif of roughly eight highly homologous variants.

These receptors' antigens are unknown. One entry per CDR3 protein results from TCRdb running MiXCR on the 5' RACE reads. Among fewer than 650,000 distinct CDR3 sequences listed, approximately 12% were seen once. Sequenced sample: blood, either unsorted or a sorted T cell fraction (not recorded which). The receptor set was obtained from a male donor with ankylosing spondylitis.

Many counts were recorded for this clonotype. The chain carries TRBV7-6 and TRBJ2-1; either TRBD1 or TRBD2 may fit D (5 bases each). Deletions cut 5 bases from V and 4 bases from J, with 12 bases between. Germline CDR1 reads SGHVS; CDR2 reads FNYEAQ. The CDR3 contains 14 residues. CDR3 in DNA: TGTGCCAGCAGCCCCCGGGACGGATACAATGAGCAGTTCTTC. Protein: CASSPRDGYNEQFF.

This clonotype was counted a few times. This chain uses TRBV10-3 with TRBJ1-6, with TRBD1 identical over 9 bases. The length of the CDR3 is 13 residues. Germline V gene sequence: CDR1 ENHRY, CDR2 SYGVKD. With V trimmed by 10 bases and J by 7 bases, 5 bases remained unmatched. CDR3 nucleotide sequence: TGTGCCAGCGAAGGGACAGGGAATTCACCCCTCCACTTT. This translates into CASEGTGNSPLHF.

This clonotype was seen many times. CDR3 nucleotides: TGTGCCAGCAGCTTACTGGACAGGGGGACCTACGAGCAGTACTTC. This sequence encodes CASSLLDRGTYEQYF. V gene TRBV7-9 combines with J gene TRBJ2-7; 10 bases agree with TRBD1. V lost 2 bases, J lost 2 bases, and 3 bases stayed unmatched. This CDR3 region has 15 residues. The germline CDR1 and CDR2 sequences are SEHNR and FQNEAQ (reference sequence). The entire variable domain, with the rest obtained from reference TRBV7-9 and TRBJ2-7, is as follows: DTGVSQNPRHKITKRGQNVTFRCDPISEHNRLYWYRQTLGQGPEFLTYFQNEAQLEKSRLLSDRFSAERPKGSFSTLEIQRTEQGDSAMYLCASSLLDRGTYEQYFGPGTRLTVT.

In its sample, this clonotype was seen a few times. DNA for the CDR3: TGCGCCAGCAGCCTGGGACATACGAACACTGAAGCTTTCTTT. The encoded protein is CASSLGHTNTEAFF. This chain links TRBV4-1 with TRBJ1-1; the D gene is possibly TRBD1 (6 bases). Trimming cost V 4 bases and J 1 base, with 10 bases left between them. Germline values: CDR1 MGHRA, CDR2 YSYEKL. The CDR3 consists of 14 residues.

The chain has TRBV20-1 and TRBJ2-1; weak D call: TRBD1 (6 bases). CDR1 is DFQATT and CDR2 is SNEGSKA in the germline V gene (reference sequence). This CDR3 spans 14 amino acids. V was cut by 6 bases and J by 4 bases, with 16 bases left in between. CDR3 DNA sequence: TGCAGTGCCCCGAAGGGGGTGTCTTACAATGAGCAGTTCTTC. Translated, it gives CSAPKGVSYNEQFF.

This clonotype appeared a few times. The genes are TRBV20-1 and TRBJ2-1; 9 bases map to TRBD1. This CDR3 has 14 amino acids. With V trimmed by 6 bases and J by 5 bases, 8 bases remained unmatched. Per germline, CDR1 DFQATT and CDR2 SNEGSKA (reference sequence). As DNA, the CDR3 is TGCAGTGCCGTGACCGGGACAGGGAACAATGAGCAGTTCTTC. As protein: CSAVTGTGNNEQFF.

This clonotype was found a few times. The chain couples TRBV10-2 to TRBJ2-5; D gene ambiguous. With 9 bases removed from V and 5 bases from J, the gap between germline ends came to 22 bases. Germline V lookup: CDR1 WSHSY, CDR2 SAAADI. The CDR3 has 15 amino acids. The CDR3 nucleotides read TGCGCCAGTCGTACTCACAAACTCGACGGGGAGACCCAGTACTTC. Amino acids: CASRTHKLDGETQYF.

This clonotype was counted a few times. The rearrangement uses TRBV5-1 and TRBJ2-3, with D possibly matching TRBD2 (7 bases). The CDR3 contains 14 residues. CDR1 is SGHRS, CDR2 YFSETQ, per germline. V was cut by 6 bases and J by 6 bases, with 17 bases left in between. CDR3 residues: CASIERGGLDTQYF. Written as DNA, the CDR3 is TGCGCCAGCATCGAAAGGGGGGGTTTGGATACGCAGTATTTT. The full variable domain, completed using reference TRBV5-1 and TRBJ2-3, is KAGVTQTPRYLIKTRGQQVTLSCSPISGHRSVSWYQQTPGQGLQFLFEYFSETQRNKGNFPGRFSGRQFSNSRSEMNVSTLELGDSALYLCASIERGGLDTQYFGPGTRLTVL.

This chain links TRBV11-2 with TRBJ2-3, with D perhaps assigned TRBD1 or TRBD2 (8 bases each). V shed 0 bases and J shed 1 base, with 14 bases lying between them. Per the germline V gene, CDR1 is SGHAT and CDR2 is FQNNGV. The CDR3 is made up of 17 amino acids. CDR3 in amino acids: CASSLDGRGQGTDTQYF. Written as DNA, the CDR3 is TGTGCCAGCAGCTTAGACGGGAGGGGACAGGGCACAGATACGCAGTATTTT. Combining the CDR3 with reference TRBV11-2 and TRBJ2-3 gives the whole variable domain EAGVAQSPRYKIIEKRQSVAFWCNPISGHATLYWYQQILGQGPKLLIQFQNNGVVDDSQLPKDRFSAERLKGVDSTLKIQPAKLEDSAVYLCASSLDGRGQGTDTQYFGPGTRLTVL.

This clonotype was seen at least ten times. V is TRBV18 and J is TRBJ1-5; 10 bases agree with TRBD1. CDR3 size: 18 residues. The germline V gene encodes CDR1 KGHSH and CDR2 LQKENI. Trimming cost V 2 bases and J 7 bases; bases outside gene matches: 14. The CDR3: CASSPFSTGTGELQPQHF. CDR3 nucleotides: TGTGCCAGCTCACCATTTTCAACCGGGACAGGGGAATTACAGCCCCAGCATTTT.

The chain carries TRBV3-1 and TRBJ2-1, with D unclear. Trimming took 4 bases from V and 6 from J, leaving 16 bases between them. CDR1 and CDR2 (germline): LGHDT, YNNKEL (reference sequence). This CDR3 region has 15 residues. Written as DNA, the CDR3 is TGTGCCAGCAGCCTCCCTGCGGTAGCAATCAATGAGCAGTTCTTC. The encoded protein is CASSLPAVAINEQFF.

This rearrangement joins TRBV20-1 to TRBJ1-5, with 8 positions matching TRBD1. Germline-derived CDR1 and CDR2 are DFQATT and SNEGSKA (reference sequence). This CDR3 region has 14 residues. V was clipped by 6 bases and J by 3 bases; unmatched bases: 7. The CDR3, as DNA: TGCAGTGCAGCCTGGGGACAGGACAATCAGCCCCAGCATTTT. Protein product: CSAAWGQDNQPQHF.

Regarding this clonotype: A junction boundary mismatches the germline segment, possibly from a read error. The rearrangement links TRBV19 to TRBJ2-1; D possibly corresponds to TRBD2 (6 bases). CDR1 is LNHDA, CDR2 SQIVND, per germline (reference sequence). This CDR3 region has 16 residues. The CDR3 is CASRIADTTGYNEQFF. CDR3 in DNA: TGTGCCAGTAGAATAGCGGACACAACTGGGTACAATGAGCAGTTCTTC.

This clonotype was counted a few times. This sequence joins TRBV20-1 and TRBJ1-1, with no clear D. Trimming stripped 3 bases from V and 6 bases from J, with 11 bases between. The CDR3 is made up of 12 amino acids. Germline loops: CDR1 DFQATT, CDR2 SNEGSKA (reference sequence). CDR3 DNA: TGCAGTGCTAGCCCGAGGGCAGCTGAAGCTTTCTTT. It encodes CSASPRAAEAFF.

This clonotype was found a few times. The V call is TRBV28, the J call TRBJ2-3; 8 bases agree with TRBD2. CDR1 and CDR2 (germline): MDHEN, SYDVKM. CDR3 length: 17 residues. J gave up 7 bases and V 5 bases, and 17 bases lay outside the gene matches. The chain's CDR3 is CASSPPRVISGKHTQYF. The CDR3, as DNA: TGTGCCAGCAGTCCCCCCAGAGTGATTAGCGGGAAGCATACGCAGTATTTT.

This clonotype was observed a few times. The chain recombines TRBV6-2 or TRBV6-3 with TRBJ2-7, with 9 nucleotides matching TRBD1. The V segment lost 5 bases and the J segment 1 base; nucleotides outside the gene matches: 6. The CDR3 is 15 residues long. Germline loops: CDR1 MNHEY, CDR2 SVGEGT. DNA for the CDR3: TGTGCCAGCAGTGCCGGACAGGGGCTTTCCTACGAGCAGTACTTC. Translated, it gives CASSAGQGLSYEQYF.

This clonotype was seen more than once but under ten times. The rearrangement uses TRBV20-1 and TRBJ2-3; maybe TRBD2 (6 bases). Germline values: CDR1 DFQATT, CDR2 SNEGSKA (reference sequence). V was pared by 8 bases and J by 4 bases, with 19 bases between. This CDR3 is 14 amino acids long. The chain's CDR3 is CSPGGPSGPDTQYF. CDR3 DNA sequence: TGCAGTCCCGGGGGACCCTCGGGCCCAGATACGCAGTATTTT.

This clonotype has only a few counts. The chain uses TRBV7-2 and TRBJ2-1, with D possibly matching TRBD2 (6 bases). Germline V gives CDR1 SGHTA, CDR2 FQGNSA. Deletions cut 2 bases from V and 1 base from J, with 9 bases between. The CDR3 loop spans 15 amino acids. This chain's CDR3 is CASSLNLASYNEQFF. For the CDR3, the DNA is TGTGCCAGCAGCTTAAACCTAGCGTCCTACAATGAGCAGTTCTTC. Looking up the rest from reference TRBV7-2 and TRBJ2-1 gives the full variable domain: GAGVSQSPSNKVTEKGKDVELRCDPISGHTALYWYRQSLGQGLEFLIYFQGNSAPDKSGLPSDRFSAERTGGSVSTLTIQRTQQEDSAVYLCASSLNLASYNEQFFGPGTRLTVL.

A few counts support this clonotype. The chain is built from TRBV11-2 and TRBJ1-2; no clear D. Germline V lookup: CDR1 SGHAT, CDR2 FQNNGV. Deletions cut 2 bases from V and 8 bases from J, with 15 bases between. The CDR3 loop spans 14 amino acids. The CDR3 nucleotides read TGTGCCAGCAGCTTATCGAGCAGGTTCGGCGGCTACACCTTC. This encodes CASSLSSRFGGYTF.

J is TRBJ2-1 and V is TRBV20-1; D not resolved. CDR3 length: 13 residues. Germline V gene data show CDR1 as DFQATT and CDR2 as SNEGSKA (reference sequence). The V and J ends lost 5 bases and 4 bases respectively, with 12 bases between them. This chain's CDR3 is CSASSAGYNEQFF. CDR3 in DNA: TGCAGTGCTTCGAGCGCTGGGTACAATGAGCAGTTCTTC.

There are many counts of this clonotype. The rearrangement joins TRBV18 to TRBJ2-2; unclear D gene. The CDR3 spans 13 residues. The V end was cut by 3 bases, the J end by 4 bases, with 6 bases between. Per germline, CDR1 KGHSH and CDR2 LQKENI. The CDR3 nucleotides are TGTGCCAGCTCACCCACGTCCACCGGGGAGCTGTTTTTT. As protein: CASSPTSTGELFF.

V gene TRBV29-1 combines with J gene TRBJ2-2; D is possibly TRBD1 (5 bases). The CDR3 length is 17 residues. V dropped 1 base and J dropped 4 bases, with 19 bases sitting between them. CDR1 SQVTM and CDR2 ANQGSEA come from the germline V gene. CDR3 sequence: CSVEVGDKGPPTGELFF. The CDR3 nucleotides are TGCAGCGTTGAAGTTGGAGACAAGGGGCCCCCCACCGGGGAGCTGTTTTTT.

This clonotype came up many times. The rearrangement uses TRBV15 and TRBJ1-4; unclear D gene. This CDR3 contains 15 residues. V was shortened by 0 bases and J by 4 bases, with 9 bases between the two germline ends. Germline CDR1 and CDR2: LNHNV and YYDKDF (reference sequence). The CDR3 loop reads CATSRDLGLNEKLFF. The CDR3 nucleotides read TGTGCCACCAGCAGAGATTTAGGCCTTAATGAAAAACTGTTTTTT.

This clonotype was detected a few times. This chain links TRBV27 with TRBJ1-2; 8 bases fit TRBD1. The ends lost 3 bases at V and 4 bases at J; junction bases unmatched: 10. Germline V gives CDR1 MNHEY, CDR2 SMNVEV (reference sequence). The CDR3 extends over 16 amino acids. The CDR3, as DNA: TGTGCCAGCAGTTTTATAACGGGGCAGGGGGCCTATGGCTACACCTTC. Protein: CASSFITGQGAYGYTF.

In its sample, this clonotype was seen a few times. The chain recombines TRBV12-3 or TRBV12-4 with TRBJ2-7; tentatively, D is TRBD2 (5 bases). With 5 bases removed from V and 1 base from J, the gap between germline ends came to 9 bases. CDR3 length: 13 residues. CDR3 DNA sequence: TGTGCCAGCAGTACTCTAGCATCCTACGAGCAGTACTTC. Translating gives CASSTLASYEQYF.

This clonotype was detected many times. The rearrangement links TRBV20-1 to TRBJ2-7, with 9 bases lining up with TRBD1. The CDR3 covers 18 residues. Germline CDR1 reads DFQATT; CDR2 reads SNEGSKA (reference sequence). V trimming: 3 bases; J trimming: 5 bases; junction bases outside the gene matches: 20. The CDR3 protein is CSARRTGGGTGPTDEQYF. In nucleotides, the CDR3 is TGCAGTGCTAGGAGAACAGGGGGCGGGACGGGTCCGACCGACGAGCAGTACTTC.

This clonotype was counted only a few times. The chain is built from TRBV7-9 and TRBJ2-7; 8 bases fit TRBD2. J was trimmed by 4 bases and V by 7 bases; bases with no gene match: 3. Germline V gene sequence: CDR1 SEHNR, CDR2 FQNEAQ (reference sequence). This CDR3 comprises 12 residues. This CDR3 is CASTREGYEQYF. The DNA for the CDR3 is TGTGCCAGCACCCGGGAGGGATACGAGCAGTACTTC.

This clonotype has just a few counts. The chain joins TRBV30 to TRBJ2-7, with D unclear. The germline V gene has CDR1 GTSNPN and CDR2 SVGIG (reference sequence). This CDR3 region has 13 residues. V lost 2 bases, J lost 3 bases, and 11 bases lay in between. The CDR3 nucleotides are TGTGCCTGGAGTCCCGGGCCCAACTACGAGCAGTACTTC. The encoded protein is CAWSPGPNYEQYF. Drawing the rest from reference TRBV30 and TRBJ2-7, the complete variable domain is SQTIHQWPATLVQPVGSPLSLECTVEGTSNPNLYWYRQAAGRGLQLLFYSVGIGQISSEVPQNLSASRPQDRQFILSSKKLLLSDSGFYLCAWSPGPNYEQYFGPGTRLTVT.